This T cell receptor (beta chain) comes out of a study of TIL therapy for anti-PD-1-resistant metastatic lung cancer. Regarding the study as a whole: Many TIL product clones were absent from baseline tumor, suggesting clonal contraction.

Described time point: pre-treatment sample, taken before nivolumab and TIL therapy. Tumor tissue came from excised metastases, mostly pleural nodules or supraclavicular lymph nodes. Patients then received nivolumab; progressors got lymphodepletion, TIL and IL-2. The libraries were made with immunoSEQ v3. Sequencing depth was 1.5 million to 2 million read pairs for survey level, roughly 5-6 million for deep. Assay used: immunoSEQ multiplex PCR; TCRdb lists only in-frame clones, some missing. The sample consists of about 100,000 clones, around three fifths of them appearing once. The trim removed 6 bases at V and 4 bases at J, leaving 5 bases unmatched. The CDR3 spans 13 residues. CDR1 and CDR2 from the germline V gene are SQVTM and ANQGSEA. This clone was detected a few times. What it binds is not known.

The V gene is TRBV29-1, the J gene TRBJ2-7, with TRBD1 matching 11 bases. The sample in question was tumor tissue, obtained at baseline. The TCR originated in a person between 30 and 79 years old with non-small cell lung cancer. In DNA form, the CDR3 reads TGCAGCGTCGGACAGGGGGCTATATACGAGCAGTACTTC. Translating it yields CSVGQGAIYEQYF.